Following are 25 T cell receptor beta chains from one sample sequenced in a study of CD8+CD57+ T cells in acquired aplastic anemia. Genomic DNA acted as the template from which TCR beta VDJ combination and CDR3 sequence profiling were carried out. TCRdb passed the reads through MiXCR, listing each CDR3 protein once. The data show roughly 190,000 distinct CDR3 sequences, about 53% seen once. Sequences were obtained from sorted CD4+, CD8+, or CD8+CD57+ T cells (not recorded which) from PBMCs. The source is a human donor in good health, serving as a control.

The chain couples TRBV28 to TRBJ1-2; D unclear. CDR3 length: 16 amino acids. Germline lookup yields CDR1 MDHEN and CDR2 SYDVKM. V was clipped by 3 bases and J by 4 bases, with 18 bases between them. CDR3 bases: TGTGCCAGCAGTTTTGGGCTAGCGGGAGACCTCTATGGCTACACCTTC. It encodes CASSFGLAGDLYGYTF.

The chain recombines TRBV5-5 with TRBJ1-1; D gene unclear. CDR3 length equals 15 residues. Looked up from germline, CDR1 is SGHKS and CDR2 is YYEKEE (reference sequence). Between the trimmed V and J ends, which lost 0 bases and 1 base, there was a span of 10 bases. The CDR3 region has the DNA TGTGCCAGCAGCTTGGCCAGGCAGAGGAACACTGAAGCTTTCTTT. It is translated as CASSLARQRNTEAFF.

V gene TRBV10-3 combines with J gene TRBJ2-7; TRBD1 matches at 9 bases. Losses at the gene ends were 10 bases for V and 0 bases for J; bases not matched to a gene: 19. The CDR3 contains 18 residues. Germline CDR1 and CDR2: ENHRY and SYGVKD. CDR3 amino acids: CASSLLYDETGGSYEQYF. The CDR3 nucleotides are TGTGCCAGCAGCTTGTTATATGACGAGACAGGGGGCTCCTACGAGCAGTACTTC.

With regard to this clonotype: A much larger clone lies a single base off, so this may be a read error. The chain uses TRBV3-1 and TRBJ2-5; 9 bases are a match to TRBD1. Per germline, CDR1 LGHDT and CDR2 YNNKEL (reference sequence). The CDR3 loop spans 14 amino acids. In DNA form, the CDR3 reads TGTGCCAGCAGCCTAACAGGGGGCGAAGAGACCCAGCACTTC. It encodes CASSLTGGEETQHF.

This clonotype was recorded a few times. The chain links TRBV18 to TRBJ1-4; perhaps TRBD1 as D (5 bases). The CDR3 has 17 residues. Deletions cut 1 base from V and 7 bases from J, with 19 bases between. The germline CDR1 and CDR2 sequences are KGHSH and LQKENI. The CDR3 here is CASSPRTAQGSGEKLFF. CDR3 DNA sequence: TGTGCCAGCTCACCACGCACCGCCCAGGGTTCAGGTGAAAAACTGTTTTTT.

This clonotype was recorded many times. The rearrangement joins TRBV19 to TRBJ1-5; D gene uncertain. The CDR3 spans 15 residues. Germline values: CDR1 LNHDA, CDR2 SQIVND (reference sequence). V was trimmed by 6 bases and J by 6 bases, leaving 18 bases between them. Here the CDR3 reads CASSMGILGSQPQHF. In nucleotides, the CDR3 is TGTGCCAGTAGCATGGGGATTCTGGGAAGTCAGCCCCAGCATTTT.

This clonotype has only one observation. The chain uses TRBV4-2 and TRBJ2-2; D unclear. The germline gives CDR1 LGHNA, CDR2 YNFKEQ. The V end lost 3 bases, the J end lost 9 bases, and 11 bases lay between the germline ends. This CDR3 is 13 amino acids long. The CDR3 DNA sequence: TGTGCCAGCAGCCATGTACAGAGTCGGGAGCTGTTTTTT. Translation: CASSHVQSRELFF.

V gene TRBV2 combines with J gene TRBJ2-7; 12 nucleotides agree with TRBD2. The CDR3 loop spans 15 amino acids. Trimming took 2 bases from V and 10 from J; bases not matched to a gene: 9. Germline V gives CDR1 SNHLY, CDR2 FYNNEI. The CDR3 bases are TGTGCCAGCAGTGAAACGGCTAGCGGGGGGGCGGAACAGTACTTC. It encodes CASSETASGGAEQYF. Together with reference TRBV2 and TRBJ2-7, the CDR3 gives the full variable domain: EPEVTQTPSHQVTQMGQEVILRCVPISNHLYFYWYRQILGQKVEFLVSFYNNEISEKSEIFDDQFSVERPDGSNFTLKIRSTKLEDSAMYFCASSETASGGAEQYFGPGTRLTVT.

The rearrangement uses TRBV20-1 and TRBJ1-1; D not resolved. Germline V gene data show CDR1 as DFQATT and CDR2 as SNEGSKA (reference sequence). V was trimmed by 3 bases and J by 3 bases, leaving 11 bases between them. This CDR3 contains 13 residues. CDR3 sequence reads: CSASHSMDTEAFF. The CDR3 region has the DNA TGCAGTGCTAGCCACAGCATGGACACTGAAGCTTTCTTT.

This clonotype was picked up many times. The V and J genes are TRBV4-2 and TRBJ1-2; D not resolved. Germline lookup yields CDR1 LGHNA and CDR2 YNFKEQ. Trimming left V 1 base short and J 3 bases short, with 18 bases between. This CDR3 comprises 17 residues. The CDR3 bases are TGTGCCAGCAGCCAAGCCCCAGTATCGGGGAGGGACTATGGCTACACCTTC. This sequence encodes CASSQAPVSGRDYGYTF.

The J gene is TRBJ2-7, the V gene TRBV4-2, with D possibly being TRBD1 or TRBD2 (5 bases each). Trimming cost V 5 bases and J 2 bases, with 13 bases left between them. Germline V gene data show CDR1 as LGHNA and CDR2 as YNFKEQ. The CDR3 runs 14 residues. Here the CDR3 reads CASSLGTDTYEQYV. CDR3 DNA sequence: TGTGCCAGCAGCTTAGGGACCGACACCTACGAGCAGTACGTC.

This clonotype came up many times. V gene TRBV7-2 combines with J gene TRBJ2-5; TRBD1 might be the D (5 bases). There are 15 residues in the CDR3. Deletions cut 1 base from V and 3 bases from J, with 12 bases between. The V gene's germline CDR1 is SGHTA and CDR2 FQGNSA. This CDR3 reads CASSLEGAAEETQYF. For the CDR3, the DNA is TGTGCCAGCAGCTTAGAAGGGGCAGCAGAAGAGACCCAGTACTTC.

This clonotype has at least ten counts. The CDR3 protein is CASSTGPGNTIYF. Written as DNA, the CDR3 is TGTGCCAGCAGTACGGGGCCTGGAAACACCATATATTTT. The chain combines TRBV6-2 or TRBV6-3 with TRBJ1-3; weak D call: TRBD1 (5 bases). Germline values: CDR1 MNHEY, CDR2 SVGEGT. V lost 5 bases and J 2 bases, leaving 7 bases between the germline ends. The CDR3 length is 13 residues.

In this sample, this clonotype turned up many times. V gene TRBV20-1 combines with J gene TRBJ2-1; TRBD2 matches at 7 bases. CDR1 is DFQATT, CDR2 SNEGSKA, per germline (reference sequence). V trimming: 0 bases; J trimming: 0 bases; junction bases outside the gene matches: 2. The CDR3 sequence is 15 residues long. The CDR3 DNA follows: TGCAGTGCTAGAGATGGCGGGAGCTCCTACAATGAGCAGTTCTTC. It translates to CSARDGGSSYNEQFF.

This clonotype occurred once. The gene calls are TRBV2 and TRBJ1-2; D uncertain. V lost 7 bases and J lost 0, with 12 bases in between. Per germline, CDR1 SNHLY and CDR2 FYNNEI. CDR3 length: 14 residues. Written as DNA, the CDR3 is TGTGCCAGCAAGGAGGGAAAAGCTAACTATGGCTACACCTTC. It codes for CASKEGKANYGYTF.

In this sample, this clonotype turned up many times. The chain is built from TRBV29-1 and TRBJ1-1; D is unresolved. Looked up from germline, CDR1 is SQVTM and CDR2 is ANQGSEA. There are 13 residues in the CDR3. Trimming took off 3 bases at V and 0 bases at J, with 8 bases between the two ends. The CDR3 region is CSVEGRMNTEAFF. CDR3 nucleotide sequence: TGCAGCGTTGAGGGTCGGATGAACACTGAAGCTTTCTTT. The variable domain in full, completed from reference TRBV29-1 and TRBJ1-1, reads SAVISQKPSRDICQRGTSLTIQCQVDSQVTMMFWYRQQPGQSLTLIATANQGSEATYESGFVIDKFPISRPNLTFSTLTVSNMSPEDSSIYLCSVEGRMNTEAFFGQGTRLTVV.

Comment on this clonotype: This may be a read error, as it is one base from a much larger clone. CDR3 sequence: CASSQGTSPMRGYEQFF. The CDR3 bases are TGTGCCAGCAGCCAAGGGACTAGCCCAATGAGGGGCTACGAGCAGTTCTTC. V is TRBV5-1 and J is TRBJ2-1; 9 bases line up with TRBD2. The CDR3 has 17 residues. CDR1 is SGHRS, CDR2 YFSETQ, per germline.

The chain joins TRBV10-2 to TRBJ2-3, with 10 nucleotides matching TRBD1. V trimming: 7 bases; J trimming: 14 bases; junction bases outside the gene matches: 15. The CDR3 is made up of 14 amino acids. Germline V lookup: CDR1 WSHSY, CDR2 SAAADI. CDR3 coding DNA: TGCGCCAGCAACGCCGGGACAGGGGTCGCAAGGATGTATTTT. Encoded protein: CASNAGTGVARMYF.

The chain employs TRBV7-9 and TRBJ1-2, with a tentative D call TRBD1 (6 bases). Germline CDR1 is SEHNR and CDR2 is FQNEAQ (reference sequence). This CDR3 is 15 amino acids long. V was shortened by 5 bases and J by 4 bases, with 17 bases between the two germline ends. The CDR3 protein is CASSPTSGDIYGYTF. DNA of the CDR3: TGTGCCAGCAGCCCTACTTCGGGGGACATCTATGGCTACACCTTC.

The sample holds a few counts of this clonotype. The chain has TRBV29-1 and TRBJ1-1; D remains unclear. Germline V gene sequence: CDR1 SQVTM, CDR2 ANQGSEA. V was shortened by 3 bases and J by 8 bases, with 16 bases between the two germline ends. The CDR3 contains 13 residues. The CDR3 DNA reads TGCAGCGTTGAGGGTCGCCTGAGCACGGAAGCTTTCTTT. As protein: CSVEGRLSTEAFF.

The chain is built from TRBV25-1 and TRBJ2-3, with 12 positions matching TRBD2. The CDR3 extends over 16 amino acids. Germline CDR1 and CDR2: MGHDK and SYGVNS. V trimming: 4 bases; J trimming: 5 bases; junction bases outside the gene matches: 7. This CDR3 is CASSALAGGPGDTQYF. CDR3 coding DNA: TGTGCCAGCAGTGCCCTAGCGGGGGGGCCGGGAGATACGCAGTATTTT.

CDR3: CASSLAASGLLGDTQYF. CDR3 nucleotides: TGTGCCAGCAGCTTAGCGGCTAGCGGGTTACTAGGGGATACGCAGTATTTT. This rearrangement joins TRBV7-3 to TRBJ2-3; the match to TRBD2 covers 8 bases. The CDR3 runs 17 residues. In germline, CDR1 is SGHTA, CDR2 FQGTGA. The V gene end was trimmed by 2 bases and the J gene end by 6 bases; junction bases not matched to a gene: 13.

This clonotype was seen repeatedly, ten times or more. The chain carries TRBV2 and TRBJ1-2; no clear D. CDR1 is SNHLY, CDR2 FYNNEI, per germline. This CDR3 region has 14 residues. V was cut by 4 bases and J by 4 bases, with 13 bases left in between. The CDR3 protein is CASSGRSGRYGYTF. The CDR3 DNA reads TGTGCCAGCAGTGGGAGGTCAGGTCGCTATGGCTACACCTTC. The complete variable domain, with remaining parts taken from reference TRBV2 and TRBJ1-2, reads EPEVTQTPSHQVTQMGQEVILRCVPISNHLYFYWYRQILGQKVEFLVSFYNNEISEKSEIFDDQFSVERPDGSNFTLKIRSTKLEDSAMYFCASSGRSGRYGYTFGSGTRLTVV.

In this sample, this clonotype turned up many times. The chain couples TRBV6-1 to TRBJ1-2; TRBD1 matches at 9 bases. The CDR3 is 15 amino acids. Germline loops: CDR1 MNHNS, CDR2 SASEGT. The J segment lost 5 bases and the V segment lost 0 bases, leaving 4 bases of the junction unmatched. This CDR3 is CASSEAPGQGYGYTF. Written as DNA, the CDR3 is TGTGCCAGCAGTGAAGCCCCGGGACAGGGATATGGCTACACCTTC.

This rearrangement joins TRBV7-3 to TRBJ1-6; maybe TRBD1 (6 bases). The CDR3 is 15 residues long. The germline CDR1 and CDR2 sequences are SGHTA and FQGTGA. The germline V and J ends were trimmed by 3 bases and 6 bases, with 12 bases remaining between them. CDR3 residues: CASSLQGLGNSPLHF. CDR3 nucleotides: TGTGCCAGCAGCTTGCAGGGGCTGGGTAATTCACCCCTCCACTTT.